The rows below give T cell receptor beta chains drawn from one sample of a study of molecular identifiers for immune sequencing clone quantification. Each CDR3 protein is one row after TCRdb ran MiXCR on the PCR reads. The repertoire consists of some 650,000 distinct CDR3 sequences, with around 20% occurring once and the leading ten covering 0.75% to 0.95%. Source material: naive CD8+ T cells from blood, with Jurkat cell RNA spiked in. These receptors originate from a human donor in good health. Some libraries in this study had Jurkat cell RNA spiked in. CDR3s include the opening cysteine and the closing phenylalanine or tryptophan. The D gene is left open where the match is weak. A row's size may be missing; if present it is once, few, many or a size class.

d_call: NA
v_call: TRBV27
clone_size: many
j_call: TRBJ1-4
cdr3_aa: CASRVTVNEKLFF
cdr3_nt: TGTGCCAGCAGGGTGACAGTCAATGAAAAACTGTTTTTT

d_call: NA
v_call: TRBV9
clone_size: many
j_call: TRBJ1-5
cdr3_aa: CASSPGPGNQPQHF
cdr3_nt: TGTGCCAGCAGCCCCGGGCCAGGCAATCAGCCCCAGCATTTT

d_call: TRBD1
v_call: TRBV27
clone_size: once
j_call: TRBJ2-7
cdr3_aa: CASSSPSRTGDYEQYF
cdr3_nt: TGTGCCAGCAGTTCTCCCTCACGGACAGGGGACTACGAGCAGTACTTC

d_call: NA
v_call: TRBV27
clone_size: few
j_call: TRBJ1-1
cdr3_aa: CASSFGGLGHPNTEAFF
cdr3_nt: TGTGCCAGCAGTTTCGGGGGCTTGGGCCATCCAAACACTGAAGCTTTCTTT

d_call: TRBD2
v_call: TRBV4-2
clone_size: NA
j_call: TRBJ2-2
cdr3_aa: CASSQDLAGGNTGELFF
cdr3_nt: TGTGCCAGCAGCCAAGATCTAGCGGGAGGAAACACCGGGGAGCTGTTTTTT

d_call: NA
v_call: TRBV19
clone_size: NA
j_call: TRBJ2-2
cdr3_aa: CASSIGITNTGELFF
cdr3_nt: TGTGCCAGTAGTATTGGGATTACGAACACCGGGGAGCTGTTTTTT

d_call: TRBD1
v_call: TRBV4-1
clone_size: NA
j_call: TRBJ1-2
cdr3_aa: CASSQDPGGYGYTF
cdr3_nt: TGCGCCAGCAGCCAAGATCCAGGGGGCTATGGCTACACCTTC

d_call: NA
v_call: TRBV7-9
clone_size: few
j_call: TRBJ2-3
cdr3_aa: CASSLAGMGTDTQYF
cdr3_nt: TGTGCCAGCAGCTTAGCAGGGATGGGGACAGATACGCAGTATTTT

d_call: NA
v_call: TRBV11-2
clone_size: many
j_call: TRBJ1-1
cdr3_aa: CASSLDMAGETEAFF
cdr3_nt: TGTGCCAGCAGCTTAGATATGGCAGGGGAGACTGAAGCTTTCTTT

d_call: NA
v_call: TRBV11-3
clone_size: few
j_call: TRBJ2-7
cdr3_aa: CASSSGTFTGEQYF
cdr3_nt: TGTGCCAGCAGCTCCGGGACGTTCACAGGGGAGCAGTACTTC

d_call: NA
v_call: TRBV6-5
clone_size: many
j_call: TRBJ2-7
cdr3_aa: CASSYEEGGREQYF
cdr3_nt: TGTGCCAGCAGTTACGAGGAGGGCGGCCGCGAGCAGTACTTC

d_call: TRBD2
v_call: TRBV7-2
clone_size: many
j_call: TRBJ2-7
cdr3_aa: CASSLWREAYEQYF
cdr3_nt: TGTGCCAGCAGCTTATGGCGGGAGGCATACGAGCAGTACTTC

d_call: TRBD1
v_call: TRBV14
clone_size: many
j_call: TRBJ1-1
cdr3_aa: CASSPWGQRNTEAFF
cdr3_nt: TGTGCCAGCAGCCCATGGGGACAGAGGAACACTGAAGCTTTCTTT

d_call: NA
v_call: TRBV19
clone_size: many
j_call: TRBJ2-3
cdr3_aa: CASSIIGGDTQYF
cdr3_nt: TGTGCCAGTAGTATAATCGGGGGAGATACGCAGTATTTT

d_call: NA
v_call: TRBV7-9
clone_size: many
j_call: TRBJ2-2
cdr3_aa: CASSLALPARARPGELFF
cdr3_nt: TGTGCCAGCAGCTTAGCGCTACCCGCCCGGGCTAGGCCCGGGGAGCTGTTTTTT

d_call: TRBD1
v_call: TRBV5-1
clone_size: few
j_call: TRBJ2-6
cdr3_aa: CASSPHSGQAVSGANVLTF
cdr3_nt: TGCGCCAGCAGCCCGCATTCGGGACAGGCTGTCTCTGGGGCCAACGTCCTGACTTTC

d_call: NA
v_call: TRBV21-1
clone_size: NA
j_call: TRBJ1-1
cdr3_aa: CAGSRENRQNTEAFF
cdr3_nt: TGTGCCGGCAGCAGAGAAAACAGACAGAACACTGAAGCTTTCTTT

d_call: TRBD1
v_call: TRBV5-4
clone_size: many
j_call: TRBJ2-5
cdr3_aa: CASSLANRGETQYF
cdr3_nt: TGTGCCAGCAGCTTGGCGAACAGGGGAGAGACCCAGTACTTC

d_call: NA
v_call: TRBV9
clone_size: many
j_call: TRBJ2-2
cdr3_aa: CASSVGGVGELFF
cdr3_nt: TGTGCCAGCAGCGTAGGAGGGGTGGGGGAGCTGTTTTTT

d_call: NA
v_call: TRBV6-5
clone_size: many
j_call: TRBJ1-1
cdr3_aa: CASSYSGGRNTEAFF
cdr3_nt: TGTGCCAGCAGTTACTCTGGCGGTAGAAACACTGAAGCTTTCTTT

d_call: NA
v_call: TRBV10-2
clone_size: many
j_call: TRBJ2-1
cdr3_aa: CASRGYNEQFF
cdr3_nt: TGCGCCAGCAGGGGGTACAATGAGCAGTTCTTC

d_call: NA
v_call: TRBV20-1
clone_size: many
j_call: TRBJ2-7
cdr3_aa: CSARDTGLPYEQYF
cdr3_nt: TGCAGTGCTAGAGATACCGGGCTGCCCTACGAGCAGTACTTC

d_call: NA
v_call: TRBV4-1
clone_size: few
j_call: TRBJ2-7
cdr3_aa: CASSQGTAGPGEQYF
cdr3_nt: TGCGCCAGCAGCCAAGGCACCGCAGGGCCTGGGGAGCAGTACTTC

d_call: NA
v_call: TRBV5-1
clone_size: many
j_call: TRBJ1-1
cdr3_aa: CASSLGAAGDTEAFF
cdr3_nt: TGCGCCAGCAGCTTGGGGGCGGCCGGGGACACTGAAGCTTTCTTT

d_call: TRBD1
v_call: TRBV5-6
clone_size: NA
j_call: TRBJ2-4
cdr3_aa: CASSFGTGFDIQYF
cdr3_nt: TGTGCCAGCAGCTTCGGGACAGGGTTTGACATTCAGTACTTC

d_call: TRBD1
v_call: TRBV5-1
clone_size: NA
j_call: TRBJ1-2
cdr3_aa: CASSLLPGGYGYTF
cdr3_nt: TGCGCCAGCAGCTTGTTACCAGGGGGCTATGGCTACACCTTC

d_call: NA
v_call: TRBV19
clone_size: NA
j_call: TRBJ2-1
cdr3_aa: CASSQGNSYNEQFF
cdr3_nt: TGTGCCAGTAGTCAAGGGAACTCCTACAATGAGCAGTTCTTC

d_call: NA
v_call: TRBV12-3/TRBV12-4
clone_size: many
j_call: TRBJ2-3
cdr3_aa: CASSLESRRDTQYF
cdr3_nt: TGTGCCAGCAGTTTAGAGTCCCGGAGAGATACGCAGTATTTT

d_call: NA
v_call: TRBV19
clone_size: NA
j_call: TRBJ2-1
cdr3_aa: CASSITGEQFF
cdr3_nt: TGTGCCAGTAGTATTACAGGGGAGCAGTTCTTC

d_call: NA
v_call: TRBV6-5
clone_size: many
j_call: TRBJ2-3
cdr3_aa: CASSYTTRGATDTQYF
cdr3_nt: TGTGCCAGCAGTTACACAACGAGGGGCGCCACAGATACGCAGTATTTT

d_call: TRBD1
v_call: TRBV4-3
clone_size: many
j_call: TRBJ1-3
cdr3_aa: CASSQDFLTGGLGNTIYF
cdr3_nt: TGCGCCAGCAGCCAAGATTTTTTGACAGGGGGCCTTGGAAACACCATATATTTT

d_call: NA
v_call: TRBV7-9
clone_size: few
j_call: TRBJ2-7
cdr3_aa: CASNPLSSVSYEQYF
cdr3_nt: TGTGCCAGCAACCCTCTTTCTAGCGTGTCGTACGAGCAGTACTTC

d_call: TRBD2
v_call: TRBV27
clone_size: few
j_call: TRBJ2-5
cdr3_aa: CASSSVGGVRETQYF
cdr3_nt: TGTGCCAGCAGTTCAGTGGGAGGGGTTCGAGAGACCCAGTACTTC

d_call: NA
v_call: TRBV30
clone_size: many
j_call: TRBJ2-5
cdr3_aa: CAWRPGYLGQETQYF
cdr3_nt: TGTGCCTGGCGACCTGGATATTTAGGGCAAGAGACCCAGTACTTC

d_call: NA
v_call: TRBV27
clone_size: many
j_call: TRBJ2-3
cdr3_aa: CASSLLTPHTDTQYF
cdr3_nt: TGTGCCAGCAGTTTATTGACTCCACACACAGATACGCAGTATTTT

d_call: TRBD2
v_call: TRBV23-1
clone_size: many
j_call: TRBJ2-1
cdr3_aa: CASSQGGLAGGDEQFF
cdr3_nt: TGCGCCAGCAGTCAAGGGGGACTAGCGGGAGGGGATGAGCAGTTCTTC

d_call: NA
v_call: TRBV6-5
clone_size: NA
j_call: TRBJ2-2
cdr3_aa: CASSYGTGSGELFF
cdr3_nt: TGTGCCAGCAGTTACGGAACAGGGTCCGGGGAGCTGTTTTTT

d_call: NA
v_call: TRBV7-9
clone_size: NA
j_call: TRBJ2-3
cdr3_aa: CASSLVGASSTDTQYF
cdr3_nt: TGTGCCAGCAGCTTAGTCGGGGCATCTAGCACAGATACGCAGTATTTT

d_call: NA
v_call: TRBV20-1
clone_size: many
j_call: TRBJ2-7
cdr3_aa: CSARDLGAYEQYF
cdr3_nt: TGCAGTGCTAGAGATCTGGGGGCCTACGAGCAGTACTTC

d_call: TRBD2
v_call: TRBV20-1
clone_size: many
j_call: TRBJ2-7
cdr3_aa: CSARVLAGGEQYF
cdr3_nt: TGCAGTGCTAGAGTACTAGCGGGGGGCGAGCAGTACTTC

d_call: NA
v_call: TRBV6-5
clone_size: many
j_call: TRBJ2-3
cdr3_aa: CASSGRVADTQYF
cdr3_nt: TGTGCCAGCTCGGGCAGGGTCGCAGATACGCAGTATTTT

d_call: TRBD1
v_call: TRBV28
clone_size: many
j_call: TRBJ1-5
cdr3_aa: CASSPLRQGSQPQHF
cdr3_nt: TGTGCCAGCAGCCCCTTAAGACAGGGAAGTCAGCCCCAGCATTTT

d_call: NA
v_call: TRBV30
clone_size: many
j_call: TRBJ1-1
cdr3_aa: CAWSLSGPATEAFF
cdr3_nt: TGTGCCTGGAGCTTATCCGGGCCAGCTACTGAAGCTTTCTTT

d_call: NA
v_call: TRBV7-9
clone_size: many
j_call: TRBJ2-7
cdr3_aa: CASSLIGYEQYF
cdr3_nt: TGTGCCAGCAGCTTAATTGGGTACGAGCAGTACTTC

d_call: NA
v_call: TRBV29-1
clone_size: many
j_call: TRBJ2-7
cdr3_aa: CSVDSANPYEQYF
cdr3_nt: TGCAGCGTTGATTCTGCAAACCCCTACGAGCAGTACTTC

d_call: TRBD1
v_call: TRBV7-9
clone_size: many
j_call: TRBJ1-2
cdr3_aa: CASSLPTGEEDYGYTF
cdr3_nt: TGTGCCAGCAGCCTACCGACAGGGGAGGAGGACTATGGCTACACCTTC

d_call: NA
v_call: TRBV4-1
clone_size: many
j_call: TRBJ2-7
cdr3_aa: CASSQVMTDGYYEQYF
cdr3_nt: TGCGCCAGCAGCCAAGTTATGACGGACGGGTACTACGAGCAGTACTTC

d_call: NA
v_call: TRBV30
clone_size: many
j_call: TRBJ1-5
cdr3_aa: CAWSDSRLGNQPQHF
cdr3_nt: TGTGCCTGGAGCGATTCGAGGTTGGGCAATCAGCCCCAGCATTTT

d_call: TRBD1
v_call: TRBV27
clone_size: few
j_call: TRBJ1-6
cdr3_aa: CASSSWTGGSSYNPPLHF
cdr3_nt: TGTGCCAGCAGTTCTTGGACAGGGGGAAGCTCCTATAATCCACCCCTCCACTTT

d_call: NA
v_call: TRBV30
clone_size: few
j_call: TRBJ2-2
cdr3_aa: CAWSHAARGTGELFF
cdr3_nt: TGTGCCTGGAGCCACGCGGCGCGGGGCACCGGGGAGCTGTTTTTT

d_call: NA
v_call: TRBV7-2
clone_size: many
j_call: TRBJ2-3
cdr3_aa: CASSLGYPPRADTQYF
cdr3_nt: TGTGCCAGCAGCTTGGGGTATCCGCCCCGGGCAGATACGCAGTATTTT

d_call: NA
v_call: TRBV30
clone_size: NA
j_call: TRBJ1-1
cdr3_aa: CAWSWTGNTEAFF
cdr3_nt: TGTGCCTGGAGTTGGACGGGGAACACTGAAGCTTTCTTT

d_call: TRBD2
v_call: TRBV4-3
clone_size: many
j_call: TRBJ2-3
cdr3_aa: CASSQDSVGGVADTQYF
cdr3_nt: TGCGCCAGCAGCCAAGACAGCGTGGGGGGGGTGGCAGATACGCAGTATTTT

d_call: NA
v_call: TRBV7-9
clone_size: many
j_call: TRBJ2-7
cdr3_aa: CASSSTAGYYEQYF
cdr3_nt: TGTGCCAGCAGCTCGACGGCGGGGTATTACGAGCAGTACTTC

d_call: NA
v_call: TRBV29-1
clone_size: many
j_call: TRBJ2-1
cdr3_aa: CSVPDNEQFF
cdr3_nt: TGCAGCGTCCCGGACAATGAGCAGTTCTTC

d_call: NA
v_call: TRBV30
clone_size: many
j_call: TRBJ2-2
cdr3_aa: CAWSVQVTGELFF
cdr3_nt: TGTGCCTGGAGTGTACAGGTCACCGGGGAGCTGTTTTTT

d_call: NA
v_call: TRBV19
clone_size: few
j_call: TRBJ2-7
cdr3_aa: CASSIVQDPSGEQYF
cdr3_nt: TGTGCCAGTAGTATAGTCCAGGACCCGTCTGGCGAGCAGTACTTC

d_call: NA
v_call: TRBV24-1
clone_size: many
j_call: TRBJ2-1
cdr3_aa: CATSDLGGNEQFF
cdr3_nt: TGTGCCACCAGTGATTTGGGGGGCAATGAGCAGTTCTTC

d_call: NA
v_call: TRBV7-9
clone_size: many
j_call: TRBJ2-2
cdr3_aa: CASSLGVGSNTGELFF
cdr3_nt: TGTGCCAGCAGCTTAGGGGTAGGCTCGAACACCGGGGAGCTGTTTTTT

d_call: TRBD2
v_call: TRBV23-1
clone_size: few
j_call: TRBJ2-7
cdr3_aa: CASPRRRLAAYEQYF
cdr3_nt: TGCGCCAGCCCCCGAAGGAGACTAGCGGCTTACGAGCAGTACTTC